The T cell receptor (beta chain) described here comes from a study of blood T cell repertoires in COVID-19. Assay used: immunoSEQ multiplex PCR; TCRdb lists only in-frame clones, some missing. The sample comprises just under 350,000 clones, about 90% of which are singletons, and 5.5% to 7.5% rests with the top ten. The CDR3 length is 13 residues. Trimming took off 6 bases at V and 2 bases at J, with 10 bases between the two ends. The germline V gene has CDR1 SGHVS and CDR2 FQNEAQ. The source is a woman in her 70s with COVID-19, enrolled during active disease. The specimen sequenced was peripheral blood. The chain links TRBV7-8 to TRBJ1-2; D might be TRBD1 (6 bases). The CDR3 protein is CASRPDSNYGYTF. In nucleotides, the CDR3 is TGTGCCAGCAGGCCGGACAGCAACTATGGCTACACCTTC.